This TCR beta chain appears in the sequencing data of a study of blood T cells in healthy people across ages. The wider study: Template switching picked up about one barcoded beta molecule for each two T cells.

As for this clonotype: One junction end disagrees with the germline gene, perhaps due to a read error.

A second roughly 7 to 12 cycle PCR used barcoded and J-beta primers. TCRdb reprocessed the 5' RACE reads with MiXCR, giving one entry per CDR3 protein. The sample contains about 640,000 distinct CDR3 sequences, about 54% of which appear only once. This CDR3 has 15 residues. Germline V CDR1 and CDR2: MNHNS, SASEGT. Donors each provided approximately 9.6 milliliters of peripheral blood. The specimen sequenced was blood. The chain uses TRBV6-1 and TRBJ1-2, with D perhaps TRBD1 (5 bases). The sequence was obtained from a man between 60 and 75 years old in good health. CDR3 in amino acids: CASSEDPGGFYGFTF. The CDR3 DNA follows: TGTGCCAGCAGTGAAGACCCGGGGGGATTTTATGGCTTCACCTTC.